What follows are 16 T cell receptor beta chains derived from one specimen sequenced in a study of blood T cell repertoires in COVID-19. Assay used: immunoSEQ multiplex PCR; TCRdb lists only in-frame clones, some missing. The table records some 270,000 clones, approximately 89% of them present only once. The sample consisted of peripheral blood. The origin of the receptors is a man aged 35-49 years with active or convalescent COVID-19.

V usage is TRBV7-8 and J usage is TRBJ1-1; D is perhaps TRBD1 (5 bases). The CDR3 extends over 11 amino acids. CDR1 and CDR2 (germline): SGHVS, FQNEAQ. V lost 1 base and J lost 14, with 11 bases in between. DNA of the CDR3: TGTGCCAGCAGCTTAGGTGGGCAGGGCTTCTTT. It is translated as CASSLGGQGFF.

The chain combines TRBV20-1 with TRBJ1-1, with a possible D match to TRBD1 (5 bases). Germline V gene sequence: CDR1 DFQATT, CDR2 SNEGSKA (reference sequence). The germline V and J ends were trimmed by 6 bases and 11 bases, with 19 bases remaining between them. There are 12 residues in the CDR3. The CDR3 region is CSASKGMENAFF. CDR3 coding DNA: TGCAGTGCGAGTAAGGGGATGGAGAATGCTTTCTTT.

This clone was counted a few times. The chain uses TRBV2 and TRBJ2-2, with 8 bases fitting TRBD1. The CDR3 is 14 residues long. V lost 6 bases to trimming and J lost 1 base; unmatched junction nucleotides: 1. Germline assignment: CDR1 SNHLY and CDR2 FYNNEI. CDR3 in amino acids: CASRQGGNTGELFF. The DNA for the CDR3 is TGTGCCAGCAGACAGGGGGGGAACACCGGGGAGCTGTTTTTT.

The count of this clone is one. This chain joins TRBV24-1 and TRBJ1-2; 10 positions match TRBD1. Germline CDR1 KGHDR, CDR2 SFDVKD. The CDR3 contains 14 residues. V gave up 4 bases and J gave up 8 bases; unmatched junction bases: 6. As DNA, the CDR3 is TGTGCCACCAGTGACCCCGGACAGGGGGGGGGCTACACCTTC. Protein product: CATSDPGQGGGYTF.

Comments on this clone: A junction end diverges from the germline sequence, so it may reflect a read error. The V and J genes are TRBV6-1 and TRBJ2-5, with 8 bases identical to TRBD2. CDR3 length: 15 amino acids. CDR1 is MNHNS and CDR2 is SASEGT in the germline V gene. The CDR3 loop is CASSEAGANEETQYF. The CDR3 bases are TGTGCCAGCAGCGAAGCGGGAGCAAATGAAGAGACCCAGTACTTC.

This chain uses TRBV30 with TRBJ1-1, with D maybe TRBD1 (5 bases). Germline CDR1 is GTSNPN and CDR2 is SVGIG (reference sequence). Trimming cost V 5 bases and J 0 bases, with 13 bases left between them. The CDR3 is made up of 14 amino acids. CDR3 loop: CAWQTSGVNTEAFF. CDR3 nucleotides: TGTGCCTGGCAAACCTCGGGGGTGAACACTGAAGCTTTCTTT.

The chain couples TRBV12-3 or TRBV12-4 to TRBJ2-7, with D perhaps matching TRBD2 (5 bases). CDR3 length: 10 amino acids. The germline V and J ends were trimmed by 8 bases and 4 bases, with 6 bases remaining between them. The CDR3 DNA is TGTGCCAGCGGAGGTTACGAGCAGTACTTC. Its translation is CASGGYEQYF.

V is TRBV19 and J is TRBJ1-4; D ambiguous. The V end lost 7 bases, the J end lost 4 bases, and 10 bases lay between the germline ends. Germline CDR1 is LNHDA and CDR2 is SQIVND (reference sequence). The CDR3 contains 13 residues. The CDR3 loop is CASTGINNEKLFF. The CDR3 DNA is TGTGCCAGTACGGGGATTAATAATGAAAAACTGTTTTTT. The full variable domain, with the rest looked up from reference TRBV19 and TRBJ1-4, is DGGITQSPKYLFRKEGQNVTLSCEQNLNHDAMYWYRQDPGQGLRLIYYSQIVNDFQKGDIAEGYSVSREKKESFPLTVTSAQKNPTAFYLCASTGINNEKLFFGSGTQLSVL.

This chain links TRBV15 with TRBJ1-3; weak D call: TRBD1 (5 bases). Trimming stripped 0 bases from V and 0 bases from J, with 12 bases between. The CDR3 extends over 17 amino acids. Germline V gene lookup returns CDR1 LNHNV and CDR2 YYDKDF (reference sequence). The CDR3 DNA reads TGTGCCACCAGCAGAGACACGGACACGATCTCTGGAAACACCATATATTTT. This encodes CATSRDTDTISGNTIYF.

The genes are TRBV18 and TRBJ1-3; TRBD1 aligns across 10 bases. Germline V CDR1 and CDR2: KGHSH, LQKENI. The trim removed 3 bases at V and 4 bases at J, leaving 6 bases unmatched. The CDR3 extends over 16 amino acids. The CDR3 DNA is TGTGCCAGCTCACCGGGACAGGGGCTGTACGGAAACACCATATATTTT. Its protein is CASSPGQGLYGNTIYF.

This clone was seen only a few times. CDR3 bases: TGTGCCAGCAGCAAACACAGGGAAGGAGGTTATGGCTACACCTTC. This encodes CASSKHREGGYGYTF. This chain connects TRBV7-9 to TRBJ1-2, with D maybe TRBD1 (6 bases). The germline gives CDR1 SEHNR, CDR2 FQNEAQ (reference sequence). The V gene lost 5 bases and the J gene lost 5 bases, with 18 bases spanning the gap. There are 15 residues in the CDR3. The full variable domain, in which reference TRBV7-9 and TRBJ1-2 provide the parts outside the CDR3, is DTGVSQNPRHKITKRGQNVTFRCDPISEHNRLYWYRQTLGQGPEFLTYFQNEAQLEKSRLLSDRFSAERPKGSFSTLEIQRTEQGDSAMYLCASSKHREGGYGYTFGSGTRLTVV.

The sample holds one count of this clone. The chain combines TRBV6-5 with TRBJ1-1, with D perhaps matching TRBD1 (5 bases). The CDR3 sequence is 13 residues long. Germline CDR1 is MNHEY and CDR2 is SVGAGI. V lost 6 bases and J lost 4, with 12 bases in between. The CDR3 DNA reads TGTGCCAGCAGCCCCTCGGGGGGCACTGAAGCTTTCTTT. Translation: CASSPSGGTEAFF.

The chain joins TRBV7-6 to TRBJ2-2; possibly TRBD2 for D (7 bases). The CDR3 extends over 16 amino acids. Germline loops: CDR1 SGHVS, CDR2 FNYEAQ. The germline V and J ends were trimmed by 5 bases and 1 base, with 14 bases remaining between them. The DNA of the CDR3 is TGTGCCAGCAGCCCGGGGGGCGGGGTGAACACCGGGGAGCTGTTTTTT. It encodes CASSPGGGVNTGELFF.

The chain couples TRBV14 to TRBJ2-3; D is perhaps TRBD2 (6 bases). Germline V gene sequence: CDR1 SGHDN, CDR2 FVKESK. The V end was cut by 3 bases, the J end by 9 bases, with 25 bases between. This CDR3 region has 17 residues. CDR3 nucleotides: TGTGCCAGCAGCCATTCGAGGGCCGGGACGGAGGGTAGGACGCAGTATTTT. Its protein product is CASSHSRAGTEGRTQYF.

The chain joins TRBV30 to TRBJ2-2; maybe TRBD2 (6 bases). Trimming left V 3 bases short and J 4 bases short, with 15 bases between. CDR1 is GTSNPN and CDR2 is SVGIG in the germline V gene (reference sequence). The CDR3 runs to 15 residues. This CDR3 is CAWSSGRIFTGELFF. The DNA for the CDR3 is TGTGCCTGGAGCAGCGGGCGCATCTTCACCGGGGAGCTGTTTTTT.

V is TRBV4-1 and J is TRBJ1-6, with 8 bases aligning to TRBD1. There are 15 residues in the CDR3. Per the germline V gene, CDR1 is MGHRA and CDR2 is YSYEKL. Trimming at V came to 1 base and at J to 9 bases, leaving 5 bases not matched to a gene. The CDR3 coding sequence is TGCGCCAGCAGCCAAGTCCAGGGGGCTGGTTCACCCCTCCACTTT. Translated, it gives CASSQVQGAGSPLHF.